A selection of T cell receptor beta chains follows, all from one sample in a study of T cell responses to AZD1222 COVID-19 vaccine. Generated by immunoSEQ multiplex PCR, the TCRdb table keeps only in-frame clones and is missing some. The repertoire holds approximately 150,000 clones, with about 91% as singletons. This sample comprised peripheral blood, obtained 28 days after the second AZD1222 dose. The receptors shown here come from an adult who received the AZD1222 COVID-19 vaccine. CDR3s include the opening cysteine and the closing phenylalanine or tryptophan. The D gene is left open where the match is weak. Clone size is not always given. Where it is, it says once, few, many or a class for expanded clones.

len	v_gene	d_gene	abundance	j_gene	CDR3aa	CDR3nt
15	TRBV9	NA	NA	TRBJ2-1	CASSVETARYNEQFF	TGTGCCAGCAGCGTAGAAACGGCTCGCTACAATGAGCAGTTCTTC
13	TRBV18	NA	NA	TRBJ2-2	CASAGQNTGELFF	TGTGCCAGCGCAGGACAGAACACCGGGGAGCTGTTTTTT
15	TRBV2	TRBD2	NA	TRBJ2-1	CASSQPSLAGVEQFF	TGTGCCAGCAGTCAACCGTCGCTAGCGGGCGTTGAGCAGTTCTTC
13	TRBV7-9	NA	NA	TRBJ2-4	CASSLGGVDIQYF	TGTGCCAGCAGCTTAGGGGGGGTGGACATTCAGTACTTC
15	TRBV3-1/TRBV3-2	TRBD1	NA	TRBJ1-2	CASSQDNRGWYGYTF	TGTGCCAGCAGCCAAGATAACAGGGGATGGTATGGCTACACCTTC
11	TRBV29-1	NA	NA	TRBJ2-7	CSANEGYEQYF	TGCAGCGCGAACGAGGGCTACGAGCAGTACTTC
14	TRBV29-1	NA	NA	TRBJ2-1	CSVGVRRPNNEQFF	TGCAGCGTTGGGGTACGTCGCCCGAACAATGAGCAGTTCTTC
13	TRBV28	NA	once	TRBJ1-2	CASSLSADYGYTF	TGTGCCAGCAGTTTATCGGCGGACTATGGCTACACCTTC
14	TRBV6-5	TRBD1	once	TRBJ1-1	CASSYSSGTAEAFF	TGTGCCAGCAGTTACTCGTCAGGGACAGCTGAAGCTTTCTTT
14	TRBV19	NA	NA	TRBJ1-5	CASSRRGDNQPQHF	TGTGCCAGTAGTAGGAGGGGAGACAATCAGCCCCAGCATTTT
14	TRBV5-1	NA	NA	TRBJ2-1	CASSYSSSYNEQFF	TGCGCCAGCAGCTATTCTAGCTCCTACAATGAGCAGTTCTTC
14	TRBV19	NA	NA	TRBJ1-4	CASSDRTTNEKLFF	TGTGCCAGTAGCGACAGAACAACTAATGAAAAACTGTTTTTT
16	TRBV6-2/TRBV6-3	TRBD1	NA	TRBJ2-1	CASSYSTGMTGNEQFF	TGTGCCAGCAGTTACTCCACAGGGATGACAGGGAATGAGCAGTTCTTC
15	TRBV5-6	TRBD1	NA	TRBJ1-5	CASSWTGAQGGPQHF	TGTGCCAGCAGCTGGACCGGGGCCCAGGGGGGGCCCCAGCATTTT
17	TRBV19	TRBD1	NA	TRBJ1-5	CASSGLRQGAIGQPQHF	TGTGCCAGTAGTGGCCTAAGACAGGGGGCAATAGGTCAGCCCCAGCATTTT
17	TRBV7-2	NA	NA	TRBJ2-7	CASSLGTGTPRSYEQYF	TGTGCCAGCAGCTTAGGGACCGGGACTCCCAGGTCCTACGAGCAGTACTTC
14	TRBV9	NA	NA	TRBJ1-6	CASSSTGDNSPLHF	TGTGCCAGCAGCTCGACAGGTGATAATTCACCCCTCCACTTT
15	TRBV7-2	TRBD1	once	TRBJ2-3	CASSAYRGITDTQYF	TGTGCCAGCAGCGCATACAGGGGGATCACAGATACGCAGTATTTT
15	TRBV6-4	NA	NA	TRBJ1-1	CASRGEAGLNTEAFF	TGTGCCAGCAGAGGCGAGGCAGGGCTGAACACTGAAGCTTTCTTT
12	TRBV11-2	NA	NA	TRBJ1-2	CASSLSYQGYTF	TGTGCCAGCAGCTTGTCCTATCAGGGCTACACCTTC
13	TRBV5-1	NA	NA	TRBJ1-1	CASSLMGVAEAFF	TGCGCCAGCAGCTTGATGGGGGTTGCTGAAGCTTTCTTT
16	TRBV11-2	NA	once	TRBJ1-4	CASSWLGGATNEKLFF	TGTGCCAGCAGCTGGTTGGGGGGAGCAACTAATGAAAAACTGTTTTTT
18	TRBV6-1	TRBD2	NA	TRBJ2-3	CASSELIGGGAGTDTQYF	TGTGCCAGCAGTGAACTCATAGGCGGGGGGGCCGGCACAGATACGCAGTATTTT
14	TRBV7-2	NA	NA	TRBJ2-7	CASSLSPGAYEQYF	TGTGCCAGCAGCTTATCTCCGGGAGCCTACGAGCAGTACTTC
14	TRBV13	TRBD1	NA	TRBJ2-5	CASSPTGGAETQYF	TGTGCCAGCAGCCCCACAGGGGGCGCGGAGACCCAGTACTTC
13	TRBV7-2	NA	once	TRBJ2-5	CASSRDPRGTQYF	TGTGCCAGCAGCCGGGACCCCAGAGGGACCCAGTACTTC
18	TRBV14	NA	NA	TRBJ1-3	CASSHSRGTHTVGNTIYF	TGTGCCAGCAGCCACTCTAGGGGGACACATACAGTTGGAAACACCATATATTTT
16	TRBV4-3	NA	NA	TRBJ2-3	CASSQNGDSSTDTQYF	TGCGCCAGCAGCCAAAACGGGGACTCTAGCACAGATACGCAGTATTTT
10	TRBV29-1	NA	once	TRBJ1-1	CSVAKTEAFF	TGCAGCGTTGCGAAAACTGAAGCTTTCTTT
15	TRBV11-3	TRBD2	NA	TRBJ2-1	CASSPKRGGPDEQFF	TGTGCCAGCAGCCCCAAGCGGGGGGGCCCCGATGAGCAGTTCTTC
12	TRBV7-2	TRBD2	NA	TRBJ2-7	CASSPGLAGQYF	TGTGCCAGCAGCCCCGGACTAGCCGGGCAGTACTTC
14	TRBV19	TRBD1	NA	TRBJ1-4	CAPYPQGGNEKLFF	TGTGCTCCTTACCCTCAGGGGGGTAATGAAAAACTGTTTTTT
15	TRBV7-2	TRBD2	NA	TRBJ2-1	CASTSRTSGWYEQFF	TGTGCCAGCACCTCCCGGACTAGTGGATGGTATGAGCAGTTCTTC
18	TRBV9	TRBD1	NA	TRBJ2-6	CASSVARGQGPGANVLTF	TGTGCCAGCAGCGTCGCAAGGGGACAGGGTCCTGGGGCCAACGTCCTGACTTTC
17	TRBV9	TRBD1	NA	TRBJ2-2	CASSVARDRGYTGELFF	TGTGCCAGCAGCGTAGCAAGGGACAGGGGGTACACCGGGGAGCTGTTTTTT
16	TRBV5-1	NA	NA	TRBJ1-6	CASSLAPDLPNSPLHF	TGCGCCAGCAGCTTGGCCCCGGACCTCCCTAATTCACCCCTCCACTTT
12	TRBV6-2/TRBV6-3	NA	NA	TRBJ2-7	CASSSSLPRQYF	TGTGCCAGCAGTTCCTCCCTGCCTCGGCAGTACTTC
14	TRBV6-5	NA	NA	TRBJ1-5	CAISSVGTNQPQHF	TGTGCCATTTCATCTGTCGGGACCAATCAGCCCCAGCATTTT